These T cell receptor beta chains were read from a single sample in a study of blood T cell repertoires in COVID-19. The protocol was immunoSEQ multiplex PCR, while the TCRdb copy is restricted to in-frame clones and leaves out a portion. The sample records 240,000 or so clones, around 80% being singletons. Sequencing was performed on peripheral blood. The receptors derive from a woman aged 18-29 years with acute or convalescent COVID-19. CDR3s include the opening cysteine and the closing phenylalanine or tryptophan. A D gene is named only where the DNA matches it firmly. Size is omitted from some rows. Given values are once, few, many or a class for expanded clones.

TRBJ1-1 - few TRBV14 CASSQDTNTEAFF TGTGCCAGCAGCCAAGACACAAACACTGAAGCTTTCTTT
TRBJ2-3 - - TRBV11-3 CASSFTGNFSGTDTQYF TGTGCCAGCAGCTTTACCGGTAACTTTTCGGGCACAGATACGCAGTATTTT
TRBJ1-1 - - TRBV19 CASSRSLQAENTEAFF TGTGCCAGTAGTAGAAGCCTACAGGCCGAGAACACTGAAGCTTTCTTT
TRBJ2-2 TRBD2 - TRBV6-5 CASSWGTSGNGGELFF TGTGCCAGCAGTTGGGGGACTAGCGGGAACGGCGGGGAGCTGTTTTTT
TRBJ1-1 - - TRBV7-8 CASSLMAATMNTEAFF TGTGCCAGCAGCTTAATGGCCGCCACCATGAACACTGAAGCTTTCTTT
TRBJ2-7 TRBD2 - TRBV5-6 CASSSFSGLANHEQYF TGTGCCAGCAGCTCCTTTTCGGGACTAGCTAACCACGAGCAGTACTTC
TRBJ2-3 - - TRBV6-6 CASSSDSRGTQYF TGTGCCAGCAGTTCGGACTCAAGAGGTACGCAGTATTTT
TRBJ2-1 TRBD2 - TRBV4-3 CASSQDWIAGPLVEQFF TGCGCCAGCAGCCAAGACTGGATAGCGGGACCTCTCGTCGAGCAGTTCTTC
TRBJ2-5 - - TRBV20-1 CSASRQGETQYF TGCAGTGCTAGTAGGCAGGGAGAGACCCAGTACTTC
TRBJ1-5 - - TRBV7-2 CASSLQDSNQPQHF TGTGCCAGCAGCTTACAGGATAGCAATCAGCCCCAGCATTTT
TRBJ1-6 - few TRBV5-8 CASSYRQAYSYNSPLHF TGTGCCAGCAGTTACAGACAGGCCTACTCCTATAATTCACCCCTCCACTTT
TRBJ1-4 TRBD1 - TRBV18 CASSPDRGEKLFF TGTGCCAGCTCACCCGACAGGGGTGAAAAACTGTTTTTT
TRBJ1-4 - - TRBV6-2/TRBV6-3 CASSYPSQAATNEKLFF TGTGCCAGCAGTTACCCGTCGCAGGCTGCAACTAATGAAAAACTGTTTTTT
TRBJ2-2 - - TRBV5-1 CASSSSIGGELFF TGCGCCAGCAGCTCTTCAATTGGCGGAGAGCTGTTTTTT
TRBJ1-1 - - TRBV6-1 CASSEIQMNTEAFF TGTGCCAGCAGTGAAATACAGATGAACACTGAAGCTTTCTTT
TRBJ2-5 - - TRBV13 CASSLGPRDPRETQYF TGTGCCAGCAGCTTAGGCCCGCGGGACCCTCGGGAGACCCAGTACTTC
TRBJ1-1 - few TRBV27 CASSAALTVNTEAFF TGTGCCAGCAGTGCCGCCTTGACAGTGAACACTGAAGCTTTCTTT
TRBJ2-7 TRBD1 - TRBV10-3 CAISESTGLVFNEQYF TGTGCCATCAGTGAGTCGACAGGGTTGGTGTTCAACGAGCAGTACTTC
TRBJ2-7 - - TRBV6-2/TRBV6-3 CASSLVAAVTYEQYF TGTGCCAGCAGTTTGGTAGCGGCAGTCACCTACGAGCAGTACTTC
TRBJ1-1 - - TRBV24-1 CATSDSSGLTEAFF TGTGCCACCAGTGATTCTTCGGGACTCACTGAAGCTTTCTTT
TRBJ2-3 TRBD2 - TRBV6-6 CASSYSSKSGISQYF TGTGCCAGCAGTTACTCATCTAAGAGCGGGATCTCGCAGTATTTT
TRBJ2-5 - - TRBV9 CASSAAEGQETQYF TGTGCCAGCAGCGCCGCGGAGGGCCAAGAGACCCAGTACTTC
TRBJ2-5 TRBD2 once TRBV6-5 CASSYSLAGGSETQYF TGTGCCAGCAGTTACTCGCTAGCGGGAGGATCAGAGACCCAGTACTTC
TRBJ2-7 - - TRBV11-2 CASSLQGSYEQYF TGTGCCAGCAGCTTACAGGGTTCCTACGAGCAGTACTTC
TRBJ2-1 - - TRBV12-3/TRBV12-4 CASSLSNLWEQFF TGTGCCAGCAGTTTAAGTAATCTATGGGAGCAGTTCTTC
TRBJ2-1 - - TRBV7-5 CARSPRRDPYNEQFF TGTGCCAGAAGCCCGCGGAGGGATCCCTACAATGAGCAGTTCTTC
TRBJ2-5 TRBD1 - TRBV28 CASSGRGTGVETQYF TGTGCCAGCAGTGGTCGAGGGACAGGGGTTGAGACCCAGTACTTC
TRBJ2-7 - - TRBV19 CASSMPGGVYEQYF TGTGCCAGTAGTATGCCCGGGGGTGTGTACGAGCAGTACTTC
TRBJ2-7 - - TRBV27 CASRQGWGGAVYEQYF TGTGCCAGCAGACAAGGGTGGGGCGGCGCCGTCTACGAGCAGTACTTC
TRBJ1-5 - few TRBV24-1 CATSEGNLNQPQHF TGTGCCACCAGTGAGGGCAATTTAAATCAGCCCCAGCATTTT
TRBJ2-7 TRBD2 - TRBV15 CATSRGLAGVEQYF TGTGCCACCAGCAGAGGACTAGCGGGAGTCGAGCAGTACTTC
TRBJ1-2 - few TRBV6-5 CASVTGTTYGYTF TGTGCCAGCGTTACAGGGACCACCTATGGCTACACCTTC
TRBJ2-7 TRBD1 - TRBV28 CATLKTGRLYEQYF TGTGCCACCCTAAAGACAGGGCGCCTCTACGAGCAGTACTTC
TRBJ2-2 - - TRBV10-3 CAIGRLGENTGELFF TGTGCCATCGGAAGACTAGGGGAGAACACCGGGGAGCTGTTTTTT
TRBJ1-6 - - TRBV7-2 CASSLIQGNSPLHF TGTGCCAGCAGCTTAATACAGGGCAATTCACCCCTCCACTTT
TRBJ2-7 TRBD1 - TRBV15 CATSTTGSFYEQYF TGTGCCACCAGCACGACAGGGTCCTTCTACGAGCAGTACTTC
TRBJ2-7 - - TRBV10-3 CAISESFRGDPYEQYF TGTGCCATCAGTGAGTCATTCAGGGGGGACCCCTACGAGCAGTACTTC
TRBJ2-5 - - TRBV7-3 CASSLWTSQYF TGTGCCAGCAGCTTATGGACATCCCAGTACTTC
TRBJ2-7 - - TRBV29-1 CSVERDRYEQYF TGCAGCGTAGAACGAGACAGGTACGAGCAGTACTTC
TRBJ1-2 - - TRBV28 CASSFYLGVNGRGYTF TGTGCCAGCAGTTTTTATTTAGGGGTTAATGGACGAGGCTACACCTTC
TRBJ2-5 TRBD1 once TRBV24-1 CATSDWGTGEETQYF TGTGCCACCAGTGATTGGGGGACAGGGGAAGAGACCCAGTACTTC
TRBJ2-1 TRBD2 - TRBV4-3 CASRLLAGGPGEQFF TGCGCCAGCAGGCTACTAGCGGGAGGGCCGGGTGAGCAGTTCTTC
TRBJ2-7 - - TRBV29-1 CSVASRAAGYEQYF TGCAGCGTTGCCAGTCGAGCCGCGGGTTACGAGCAGTACTTC
TRBJ1-3 TRBD1 few TRBV7-2 CASSRTATGGYTIYF TGTGCCAGCAGCCGGACCGCGACAGGGGGATACACCATATATTTT
TRBJ2-2 - once TRBV19 CASIGTANTGELFF TGTGCCAGTATCGGCACAGCGAACACCGGGGAGCTGTTTTTT
TRBJ1-2 - - TRBV12-3/TRBV12-4 CASSFGGADGYTF TGTGCCAGCAGTTTCGGGGGGGCGGATGGCTACACCTTC
TRBJ2-7 TRBD2 - TRBV3-1/TRBV3-2 CASSQSERVHPSGSYEQYF TGTGCCAGCAGCCAATCCGAGAGAGTCCATCCTAGCGGGAGCTACGAGCAGTACTTC
TRBJ1-2 - - TRBV28 CASSLIRGNYGYTF TGTGCCAGCAGTTTAATCCGGGGGAACTATGGCTACACCTTC